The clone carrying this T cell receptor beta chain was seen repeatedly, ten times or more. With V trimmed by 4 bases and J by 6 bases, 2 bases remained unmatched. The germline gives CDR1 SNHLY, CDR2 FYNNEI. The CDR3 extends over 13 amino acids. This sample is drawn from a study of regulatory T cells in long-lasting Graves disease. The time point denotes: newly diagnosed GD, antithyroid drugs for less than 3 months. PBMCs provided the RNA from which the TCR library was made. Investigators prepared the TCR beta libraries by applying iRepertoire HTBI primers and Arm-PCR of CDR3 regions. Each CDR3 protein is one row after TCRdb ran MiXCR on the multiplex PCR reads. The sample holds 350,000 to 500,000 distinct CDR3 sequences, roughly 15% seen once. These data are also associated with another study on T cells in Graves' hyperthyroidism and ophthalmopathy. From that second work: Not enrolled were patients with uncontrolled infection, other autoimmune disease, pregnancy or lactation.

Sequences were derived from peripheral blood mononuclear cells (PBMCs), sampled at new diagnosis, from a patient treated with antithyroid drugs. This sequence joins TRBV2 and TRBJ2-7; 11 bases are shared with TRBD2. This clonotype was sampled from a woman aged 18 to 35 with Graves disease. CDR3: CASSGLAGTEQYF. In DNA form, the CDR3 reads TGTGCCAGCAGTGGACTAGCGGGAACCGAGCAGTACTTC.